What follows are 27 T cell receptor beta chains derived from one specimen sequenced in a study of patients and donors after allogeneic stem cell transplantation (dated by TCRdb to 2018 to 2021). The library was prepared using RT-PCR. Sequenced using a NextSeq 550. The public reads were reprocessed in TCRdb via fastp at Q25 and MiXCR, keeping in-frame beta chains. Each entry is one CDR3 protein sequence, shown with its most common DNA and genes. This sample has 390,000 or so distinct CDR3 sequences in its table, and 16% of those were observed once. The ten largest clonotypes hold less than 8.5% of the sample. Sequenced sample: blood, either unsorted or a sorted T cell fraction (not recorded which). Receptors were obtained from a human donor who was either an allogeneic HSCT recipient or a stem cell or donor lymphocyte infusion donor (not recorded which). It is not recorded whose cells these are; they may come from a transplant donor.

This clonotype appeared a few times. The genes are TRBV3-1 and TRBJ2-3, with 8 positions matching TRBD2. The germline CDR1 and CDR2 sequences are LGHDT and YNNKEL (reference sequence). The CDR3 is 16 amino acids. The V and J ends lost 0 bases and 3 bases, in that order; junction bases with no gene match: 5. CDR3 sequence: CASSQEVVAGTDTQYF. Written as DNA, the CDR3 is TGTGCCAGCAGCCAAGAAGTGGTAGCGGGGACAGATACGCAGTATTTT.

This clonotype was picked up a small number of times. The V call is TRBV9, the J call TRBJ2-3, with 7 positions matching TRBD2. V lost 4 bases to trimming and J lost 5 bases; unmatched junction nucleotides: 4. Germline CDR1 SGDLS, CDR2 YYNGEE. The length of the CDR3 is 13 residues. The CDR3 spells CASSSAGEDTQYF. DNA for the CDR3: TGTGCCAGCAGCTCGGCGGGGGAAGATACGCAGTATTTT.

This clonotype was picked up a small number of times. The chain uses TRBV11-1 and TRBJ2-1, with a tentative D call TRBD2 (5 bases). Trimming stripped 4 bases from V and 2 bases from J, with 12 bases between. The CDR3 sequence is 15 residues long. Germline V gene data show CDR1 as SGHAT and CDR2 as FQDESV (reference sequence). As DNA, the CDR3 is TGTGCCAGCAGCTCCTTAAGCGGAACCTACAATGAGCAGTTCTTC. It codes for CASSSLSGTYNEQFF.

The V gene is TRBV12-3 or TRBV12-4, the J gene TRBJ1-2; TRBD1 is a possible D gene (6 bases). This CDR3 is built from 14 residues. V dropped 0 bases and J dropped 7 bases, with 12 bases sitting between them. The CDR3 protein is CASSLAGQFFGYTF. The CDR3 DNA follows: TGTGCCAGCAGTTTAGCCGGACAGTTTTTTGGCTACACCTTC.

This clonotype was counted a few times. V and J are TRBV3-1 and TRBJ2-7; D call uncertain. The germline CDR1 and CDR2 sequences are LGHDT and YNNKEL (reference sequence). CDR3 size: 12 residues. Deletions cut 7 bases from V and 0 bases from J, with 7 bases between. The CDR3 nucleotides read TGTGCCAGCACCAGCGCCTCCTACGAGCAGTACTTC. Amino acids: CASTSASYEQYF.

This clonotype was seen only a few times. The chain recombines TRBV18 with TRBJ1-1; 10 bases line up with TRBD1. The length of the CDR3 is 14 residues. CDR1 and CDR2 from the germline V gene are KGHSH and LQKENI. With 2 bases clipped from V and 6 bases from J, the junction kept 3 bases outside the gene matches. CDR3 DNA: TGTGCCAGCTCACCAACCGGGACAGGGGCTGAAGCTTTCTTT. It specifies CASSPTGTGAEAFF.

The chain is built from TRBV6-1 and TRBJ1-5; a possible D gene is TRBD1 (5 bases). Germline lookup yields CDR1 MNHNS and CDR2 SASEGT. Deletions cut 5 bases from V and 6 bases from J, with 14 bases between. This CDR3 comprises 14 residues. The CDR3, as DNA: TGTGCCAGCAGTACCCGGGGCTCTGTTCAGCCCCAGCATTTT. Amino acid sequence: CASSTRGSVQPQHF.

In its sample, this clonotype was seen a few times. This sequence joins TRBV9 and TRBJ1-6, with D possibly matching TRBD1 (6 bases). Germline V gene data show CDR1 as SGDLS and CDR2 as YYNGEE. This CDR3 region has 16 residues. V dropped 4 bases and J dropped 3 bases, with 14 bases sitting between them. The CDR3 loop reads CASSPHRVIYNSPLHF. CDR3 DNA sequence: TGTGCCAGCAGCCCACACAGGGTAATCTATAATTCACCCCTCCACTTT.

Only a few counts were recorded for this clonotype. The chain recombines TRBV6-5 with TRBJ2-2, with 11 nucleotides matching TRBD1. This CDR3 is built from 19 residues. With 1 base clipped from V and 0 bases from J, the junction kept 7 bases outside the gene matches. CDR1 is MNHEY, CDR2 SVGAGI, per germline. The DNA for the CDR3 is TGTGCCAGCAGTTACTACCGGGACAGGGGGATTCCGAACACCGGGGAGCTGTTTTTT. Amino acids: CASSYYRDRGIPNTGELFF.

The V call is TRBV7-8, the J call TRBJ2-2, with D perhaps matching TRBD2 (5 bases). Trimming pared 1 base from V and 6 bases from J, leaving 15 bases between. The CDR3 extends over 16 amino acids. Germline lookup yields CDR1 SGHVS and CDR2 FQNEAQ. CDR3 sequence (DNA): TGTGCCAGCAGCTTAGGACTACCTCGGTGGGCCGGGGAGCTGTTTTTT. As protein: CASSLGLPRWAGELFF.

Points on this clonotype: This may arise from a read error, as a much more abundant clone is one base away. The V call is TRBV7-2, the J call TRBJ2-7, with D unresolved. The length of the CDR3 is 12 residues. Germline V gene data show CDR1 as SGHTA and CDR2 as FQGNSA. V gave up 5 bases and J gave up 6 bases, with 11 bases separating them. CDR3 DNA sequence: TGTGCCAGCAGCCTACCAGTACGCGAGCAGTACTTC. The encoded protein is CASSLPVREQYF.

The chain joins TRBV5-4 to TRBJ1-2, with D hard to call. Trimming stripped 4 bases from V and 2 bases from J, with 12 bases between. The germline gives CDR1 SGHNT, CDR2 YYREEE (reference sequence). The CDR3 runs 14 residues. The CDR3 here is CASSRRGENYGYTF. The CDR3, as DNA: TGTGCCAGCAGCAGGCGCGGGGAGAACTATGGCTACACCTTC. The entire variable domain, with the rest obtained from reference TRBV5-4 and TRBJ1-2, is as follows: ETGVTQSPTHLIKTRGQQVTLRCSSQSGHNTVSWYQQALGQGPQFIFQYYREEENGRGNFPPRFSGLQFPNYSSELNVNALELDDSALYLCASSRRGENYGYTFGSGTRLTVV.

The chain combines TRBV29-1 with TRBJ2-7, with D perhaps TRBD1 or TRBD2 (6 bases each). In germline, CDR1 is SQVTM, CDR2 ANQGSEA. V lost 4 bases to trimming and J lost 2 bases, with 15 bases between them. This CDR3 is built from 14 residues. The CDR3 DNA sequence: TGCAGCGTTGGTTGGGCAGGGGAGGCCTACGAGCAGTACTTC. It specifies CSVGWAGEAYEQYF.

This clonotype was found a few times. The V and J genes are TRBV30 and TRBJ1-2; D uncertain. The V and J ends lost 4 bases and 2 bases respectively, with 11 bases between them. Germline V CDR1 and CDR2: GTSNPN, SVGIG (reference sequence). The CDR3 consists of 13 residues. As DNA, the CDR3 is TGTGCCTGGACCCCCCGCACCAACTATGGCTACACCTTC. Residues: CAWTPRTNYGYTF.

The chain employs TRBV7-9 and TRBJ2-3, with TRBD1 matching 9 bases. The CDR3 runs to 17 residues. Germline V gene data show CDR1 as SEHNR and CDR2 as FQNEAQ (reference sequence). V dropped 3 bases and J dropped 3; count of bases not matched to a gene: 10. CDR3 amino acids: CASSFGSGTGLTDTQYF. In DNA form, the CDR3 reads TGTGCCAGCAGCTTTGGGTCCGGGACAGGGCTAACAGATACGCAGTATTTT.

The table lists this clonotype with a few counts. This sequence joins TRBV5-1 and TRBJ2-7, with 13 nucleotides matching TRBD2. Germline V gene lookup returns CDR1 SGHRS and CDR2 YFSETQ. The CDR3 loop spans 15 amino acids. V lost 7 bases to trimming and J lost 3 bases; unmatched junction nucleotides: 7. The CDR3 sequence: CASWFGTSGNYEQYF. The DNA for the CDR3 is TGCGCCAGCTGGTTCGGGACTAGCGGGAACTACGAGCAGTACTTC.

The rearrangement links TRBV6-1 to TRBJ2-3; 9 nucleotides agree with TRBD1. The germline CDR1 and CDR2 sequences are MNHNS and SASEGT. The CDR3 totals 16 residues. V shed 6 bases and J 1 base; nucleotides not matched to a gene: 8. This CDR3 reads CASSRARQGGTDTQYF. DNA for the CDR3: TGTGCCAGCAGCCGGGCCAGACAGGGGGGCACAGATACGCAGTATTTT.

This clonotype was recorded a few times. The chain uses TRBV7-9 and TRBJ2-7; 10 bases agree with TRBD2. J lost 2 bases, V lost 3 bases, and 7 bases had no gene match. This CDR3 comprises 16 residues. The germline CDR1 and CDR2 sequences are SEHNR and FQNEAQ (reference sequence). CDR3 loop: CASSFLTSGLTYEQYF. CDR3 nucleotide sequence: TGTGCCAGCAGCTTCCTGACTAGCGGGTTAACCTACGAGCAGTACTTC.

This clonotype was counted between two and nine times. The rearrangement joins TRBV29-1 to TRBJ2-1, with 8 bases identical to TRBD2. The CDR3 covers 13 residues. The germline gives CDR1 SQVTM, CDR2 ANQGSEA. Germline trimming cut 4 bases from V and 6 bases from J; bases unmatched to any gene: 5. The CDR3 DNA follows: TGCAGCGTTGTAGCGGGATGGGGCAATGAGCAGTTCTTC. This sequence encodes CSVVAGWGNEQFF.

This clonotype was seen a few times. The V and J genes are TRBV28 and TRBJ1-1; D perhaps matches TRBD1 (6 bases). CDR1 MDHEN and CDR2 SYDVKM come from the germline V gene. This CDR3 has 15 amino acids. Trimming took 4 bases from V and 3 from J, leaving 15 bases between them. The CDR3 spells CASSSPGGPDTEAFF. CDR3 nucleotide sequence: TGTGCCAGCAGTTCCCCCGGGGGGCCTGACACTGAAGCTTTCTTT.

The table lists this clonotype with a few counts. This chain links TRBV12-3 or TRBV12-4 with TRBJ1-6, with D unresolved. V lost 7 bases to trimming and J lost 4 bases, with 5 bases between them. The CDR3 runs 12 residues. The CDR3, as DNA: TGTGCCAGCAACGAATATAATTCACCCCTCCACTTT. This translates into CASNEYNSPLHF.

This clonotype was picked up a small number of times. This chain connects TRBV2 to TRBJ2-5; 7 bases match TRBD2. Germline-derived CDR1 and CDR2 are SNHLY and FYNNEI. This CDR3 is built from 13 residues. V lost 9 bases, J lost 4 bases, and 8 bases stayed unmatched. The CDR3 sequence: CARGFIAGETQYF. The DNA of the CDR3 is TGTGCCAGAGGGTTTATAGCGGGAGAGACCCAGTACTTC.

This clonotype was seen only a few times. Written as DNA, the CDR3 is TGTGCCAGCAGTTTAGCGCTGGGGGGAAGCTATGGCTACACCTTC. Translating it yields CASSLALGGSYGYTF. V gene TRBV12-3 or TRBV12-4 combines with J gene TRBJ1-2, with a possible D match to TRBD1 (5 bases). The CDR3 length is 15 residues. V was cut by 0 bases and J by 4 bases, with 12 bases left in between.

The chain joins TRBV21-1 to TRBJ2-7; TRBD1, as called in the table, went unchecked against the DNA. TRBV21-1 is marked as a pseudogene. This CDR3 contains 15 residues. CDR3 protein: CASSKGWTGFYEQYF. As DNA, the CDR3 is TGTGCCAGCAGCAAAGGGTGGACAGGGTTTTACGAGCAGTACTTC.

The chain recombines TRBV14 with TRBJ2-5, with 8 bases identical to TRBD2. CDR1 and CDR2 (germline): SGHDN, FVKESK. V was clipped by 0 bases and J by 2 bases; unmatched bases: 11. CDR3 length equals 18 residues. As DNA, the CDR3 is TGTGCCAGCAGCCAAGATAGTACGGTAGCGGGGCGACAAGAGACCCAGTACTTC. This codes for CASSQDSTVAGRQETQYF.

The rearrangement joins TRBV7-9 to TRBJ2-1; 9 positions match TRBD2. V lost 3 bases and J lost 8; bases outside the gene matches: 5. The CDR3 has 14 residues. Germline CDR1 is SEHNR and CDR2 is FQNEAQ (reference sequence). The DNA of the CDR3 is TGTGCCAGCAGCTTTAGCGGGAGAGCGGATGAGCAGTTCTTC. Protein sequence: CASSFSGRADEQFF. Looking up the rest from reference TRBV7-9 and TRBJ2-1 gives the full variable domain: DTGVSQNPRHKITKRGQNVTFRCDPISEHNRLYWYRQTLGQGPEFLTYFQNEAQLEKSRLLSDRFSAERPKGSFSTLEIQRTEQGDSAMYLCASSFSGRADEQFFGPGTRLTVL.

The gene calls are TRBV12-3 or TRBV12-4 and TRBJ1-2; TRBD1 agrees at 7 bases. Trimming removed 3 bases from V and 4 bases from J; junction bases left unmatched: 5. The CDR3 is 14 amino acids. The CDR3 DNA follows: TGTGCCAGCAGTTTCGAAGGGGGCGCCTATGGCTACACCTTC. It specifies CASSFEGGAYGYTF.